This T cell receptor (beta chain) was captured in a study of blood T cells in healthy people across ages. Germline CDR1 and CDR2: KGHSH and LQKENI. The V end was cut by 0 bases, the J end by 5 bases, with 17 bases between. The CDR3 covers 16 residues. PCR was performed a second time for about 6 to 11 cycles using a sample-barcoded 5' primer and a J-beta primer mix. TCRdb analysed the 5' RACE reads with MiXCR anew, one entry per CDR3 protein. The sample shows about 1.6 million distinct CDR3 sequences, approximately 32% of them seen only once. This receptor was taken from a woman under 40 in good health. Material for sequencing was blood. The V and J genes are TRBV18 and TRBJ2-7, with a tentative D call TRBD2 (6 bases). The chain's CDR3 is CASSPPMGGKYHEQYF. The CDR3 coding sequence is TGTGCCAGCTCACCACCTATGGGAGGCAAGTACCACGAGCAGTACTTC. The full variable domain, its missing parts supplied by reference TRBV18 and TRBJ2-7, is NAGVMQNPRHLVRRRGQEARLRCSPMKGHSHVYWYRQLPEEGLKFMVYLQKENIIDESGMPKERFSAEFPKEGPSILRIQQVVRGDSAAYFCASSPPMGGKYHEQYFGPGTRLTVT.